This TCR beta chain was documented in a study of preoperative IRX-2 immunotherapy in early breast cancer. Indicated treatment: preoperative locoregional IRX-2 cytokine immunotherapy. This phase Ib study tested locoregional IRX-2 cytokine immunotherapy given before surgery. Produced via immunoSEQ multiplex PCR; TCRdb's table is partial and in-frame only. In the table there are roughly 40,000 clones, approximately 80% of which are singletons. The receptor was isolated from a human donor with breast cancer. The sequenced sample was tumor tissue, obtained after IRX-2 immunotherapy.

In nucleotides, the CDR3 is TGTGCCAGCAGTGAAGGCCGACCGACTCTAGCCTACGAGCAGTACTTC. Protein: CASSEGRPTLAYEQYF. The J gene is TRBJ2-7, the V gene TRBV6-1; D call uncertain. The V end was cut by 1 base, the J end by 2 bases, with 15 bases between. Germline V gives CDR1 MNHNS, CDR2 SASEGT. The CDR3 extends over 16 amino acids.